The rows below give T cell receptor beta chains drawn from one sample of a study of CD8 T cell repertoires and HIV-1 epitope variants. Clones were read by immunoSEQ multiplex PCR, and TCRdb kept only the in-frame ones, dropping some. The data contain 850 to 1,300 clones, about two thirds of them seen just once; the ten biggest clones take up 40% to 50%. For these TCRs, the target antigens are not known. The sequencing sample was made of cultured CD8+ T cells derived from PBMCs. Receptors originate from a male donor with HIV. The CDR3 runs from the conserved cysteine through the conserved F or W. The order of the fields is clone size, V gene, J gene, D gene, CDR3 protein, CDR3 DNA. The D gene is left open where the match is weak. Size tells how often a clone was seen (once, few, many) or the class of an expanded clone, and some rows leave it out.

once,TRBV7-9,TRBJ2-5,TRBD1,CASSSLGQGETQYF,TGTGCCAGCAGCTCCCTAGGACAGGGTGAGACCCAGTACTTC
few,TRBV7-6,TRBJ1-1,NA,CASSLGENTEAFF,TGTGCCAGCAGCTTAGGGGAGAACACTGAAGCTTTCTTT
once,TRBV19,TRBJ2-3,NA,CASSVGSLADTQYF,TGTGCCAGTAGTGTCGGGAGTCTGGCAGATACGCAGTATTTT
few,TRBV9,TRBJ1-2,NA,CASSGLNYGYTF,TGTGCCAGCAGCGGGTTGAACTATGGCTACACCTTC
large,TRBV5-6,TRBJ1-2,NA,CASSPWPVELDYGYTF,TGTGCCAGCAGCCCTTGGCCGGTAGAATTGGACTATGGCTACACCTTC
NA,TRBV4-1,TRBJ2-7,TRBD1,CASSQGAGGYEQYF,TGCGCCAGCAGCCAAGGAGCAGGGGGCTACGAGCAGTACTTC
NA,TRBV6-6,TRBJ2-1,NA,CASSSPTIYNEQFF,TGTGCCAGCAGTTCCCCGACTATTTACAATGAGCAGTTCTTC
NA,TRBV7-9,TRBJ1-6,TRBD1,CASSLDRVAYNSPLHF,TGTGCCAGCAGCTTGGACAGGGTAGCCTATAATTCACCCCTCCACTTT
NA,TRBV10-1,TRBJ2-2,TRBD1,CASSGQGANGELFF,TGCGCCAGCAGTGGCCAGGGGGCGAACGGGGAGCTGTTTTTT
NA,TRBV25-1,TRBJ2-5,TRBD1,CASRRRDREETQYF,TGTGCCAGCAGACGTCGGGACAGGGAAGAGACCCAGTACTTC
NA,TRBV5-1,TRBJ2-2,NA,CASSLRGELFF,TGCGCCAGCAGCTTGAGGGGGGAGCTGTTTTTT
NA,TRBV6-4,TRBJ2-3,TRBD1,CASSEEGAADTQYF,TGTGCCAGCAGTGAAGAGGGGGCGGCAGATACGCAGTATTTT
NA,TRBV13,TRBJ2-3,NA,CASSPRADTQYF,TGTGCCAGCAGCCCTCGGGCAGATACGCAGTATTTT
once,TRBV13,TRBJ2-1,TRBD1,CASSRTGSAYNEQFF,TGTGCCAGCAGCCGGACAGGGAGCGCCTACAATGAGCAGTTCTTC
once,TRBV5-6,TRBJ1-6,NA,CASSLAEMGSPLHF,TGTGCCAGCAGCTTGGCCGAAATGGGTTCACCCCTCCACTTT
NA,TRBV5-4,TRBJ2-7,TRBD1,CASSFGQGSYEQYF,TGTGCCAGCAGCTTCGGACAGGGTTCCTACGAGCAGTACTTC
NA,TRBV7-2,TRBJ2-7,NA,CASSLHRDYEQYF,TGTGCCAGCAGCCTCCATAGAGACTACGAGCAGTACTTC
NA,TRBV13,TRBJ2-7,TRBD2,CASSFGGGYEQYF,TGTGCCAGCAGCTTCGGGGGAGGGTACGAGCAGTACTTC
NA,TRBV5-4,TRBJ1-5,TRBD1,CASSLDRGSNQPQHF,TGTGCCAGCAGCCTGGACAGGGGGAGCAATCAGCCCCAGCATTTT
NA,TRBV7-8,TRBJ2-7,NA,CASSSGVRSYEQYF,TGTGCCAGCAGCTCAGGGGTGAGATCCTACGAGCAGTACTTC
NA,TRBV10-2,TRBJ1-1,TRBD1,CASREGQGPTEAFF,TGCGCCAGCAGGGAGGGACAGGGCCCGACTGAAGCTTTCTTT
few,TRBV7-9,TRBJ1-5,NA,CASRAGTQPQHF,TGTGCCAGCAGAGCGGGGACTCAGCCCCAGCATTTT
NA,TRBV5-1,TRBJ2-1,TRBD2,CASSLAGLGGNEQFF,TGCGCCAGCAGCTTGGCGGGACTAGGGGGCAATGAGCAGTTCTTC
NA,TRBV11-3,TRBJ2-2,NA,CASSLESSSKLFF,TGTGCCAGCAGCTTAGAATCAAGTTCCAAGCTGTTTTTT
NA,TRBV6-4,TRBJ2-1,TRBD1,CASSPTGGPSYNEQFF,TGTGCCAGCAGTCCCACAGGGGGGCCCTCCTACAATGAGCAGTTCTTC
few,TRBV27,TRBJ2-1,NA,CASSPLSYNEQFF,TGTGCCAGCAGTCCCCTAAGTTACAATGAGCAGTTCTTC
NA,TRBV30,TRBJ2-2,TRBD2,CAWSVAGGGELFF,TGTGCCTGGAGTGTAGCGGGGGGCGGGGAGCTGTTTTTT
NA,TRBV4-3,TRBJ1-2,NA,CASSQGLGTSYGYTF,TGCGCCAGCAGCCAAGGTCTCGGGACTTCCTATGGCTACACCTTC
NA,TRBV27,TRBJ2-7,TRBD1,CASSPGQAFLYEQYF,TGTGCCAGCAGCCCTGGACAGGCCTTCCTCTACGAGCAGTACTTC
NA,TRBV29-1,TRBJ1-1,NA,CSVEDTGGTEAFF,TGCAGCGTTGAAGATACCGGGGGCACTGAAGCTTTCTTT
few,TRBV19,TRBJ2-2,NA,CASSIRGSTGELFF,TGTGCCAGTAGTATTAGAGGATCCACCGGGGAGCTGTTTTTT
NA,TRBV5-5,TRBJ1-1,TRBD1,CASSRTGDTEAFF,TGTGCCAGCAGTCGGACAGGGGACACTGAAGCTTTCTTT
NA,TRBV18,TRBJ2-1,TRBD1,CASSQDRAGNEQFF,TGTGCCAGCTCGCAGGACAGGGCGGGCAATGAGCAGTTCTTC
NA,TRBV27,TRBJ2-1,NA,CASNLGSSYNEQFF,TGTGCCAGCAACCTAGGATCTTCCTACAATGAGCAGTTCTTC
NA,TRBV5-3,TRBJ1-5,NA,CARSGTDYRALGERNQPQHF,TGTGCCAGAAGCGGTACCGATTACAGGGCCCTGGGCGAGAGGAATCAGCCCCAGCATTTT
NA,TRBV5-1,TRBJ2-7,TRBD1,CASSLYQGDHEQYF,TGCGCCAGCAGCTTGTACCAGGGGGACCACGAGCAGTACTTC
NA,TRBV9,TRBJ2-1,TRBD2,CASSTRWGSGGNEQFF,TGTGCCAGCAGCACAAGGTGGGGTAGCGGGGGCAATGAGCAGTTCTTC
NA,TRBV5-6,TRBJ1-6,NA,CASNLAEMGSPLHF,TGTGCCAGCAACTTGGCCGAAATGGGTTCACCCCTCCACTTT
few,TRBV19,TRBJ1-1,TRBD1,CASSVGTVEAFF,TGTGCCAGTAGTGTCGGGACAGTAGAAGCTTTCTTT